This is a list of T cell receptor beta chains from one sample in a study of OX40 agonist ivuxolimab in advanced cancers. The assay was immunoSEQ multiplex PCR, and TCRdb's table has in-frame clones only and misses some. This table holds about 100,000 clones, around 93% found once. The source material was CD4+ or CD8+ T cells sorted from blood, sampled in a trial of the OX40 agonist ivuxolimab. The receptors come from an adult with an advanced solid tumor such as melanoma, head and neck, liver or kidney cancer. CDR3s include the opening cysteine and the closing phenylalanine or tryptophan. D genes are given only for firm matches. For some rows the clone size is stated as once, few or many, or as a class when expanded; others skip it.

J	size	V	D	DNA	CDR3
TRBJ1-4	-	TRBV7-6	-	TGTGCCAGCAGCTTAGCTGGGGGGGGAACTAATGAAAAACTGTTTTTT	CASSLAGGGTNEKLFF
TRBJ2-5	-	TRBV4-3	TRBD1	TGCGCCAGCAGCCAAGATCGAGTGGGGCAGGGGGCGGGGGAGACCCAGTACTTC	CASSQDRVGQGAGETQYF
TRBJ2-1	-	TRBV7-3	TRBD2	TGTGCCAGCAGCTTAAACCTAGCGGGAGAGGGGGAGCAGTTCTTC	CASSLNLAGEGEQFF
TRBJ1-5	-	TRBV18	-	TGTGCCAGCTCACCAGGCGGCGGTAATCAGCCCCAGCATTTT	CASSPGGGNQPQHF
TRBJ2-1	-	TRBV18	TRBD2	TGTGCCAGCTCACCCAGGGGAACTAGCGGGGACGGTCAGTTCTTC	CASSPRGTSGDGQFF
TRBJ2-7	-	TRBV6-1	-	TGTGCCAGCAGGACGCTAACAGGGTACTCCTACGAGCAGTACTTC	CASRTLTGYSYEQYF
TRBJ2-7	-	TRBV5-1	-	TGCGCCAGCAGCTTGGCCTGGGCAGGGGCCTCCTACGAGCAGTACTTC	CASSLAWAGASYEQYF
TRBJ2-7	-	TRBV7-8	TRBD2	TGTGCCAGCAGATCGGGGGGCGAGCAGTACTTC	CASRSGGEQYF
TRBJ2-1	-	TRBV11-3	TRBD2	TGTGCCAGCAGCCCGCGGACTAGCGGGAGGGTCTACAATGAGCAGTTCTTC	CASSPRTSGRVYNEQFF
TRBJ2-5	-	TRBV29-1	TRBD1	TGCAGCGTTCAGGGGGCTGATGAGACCCAGTACTTC	CSVQGADETQYF
TRBJ1-2	-	TRBV28	-	TGTGCCAGCAGTGACATCCTTGCTAACTATGGCTACACCTTC	CASSDILANYGYTF
TRBJ2-5	-	TRBV4-1	TRBD2	TGCGCCAGCAGCCATGAAGTCGGGGAGGGAGGTCAGGAGACCCAGTACTTC	CASSHEVGEGGQETQYF
TRBJ2-5	-	TRBV10-1	TRBD2	TGCGCCAGCAGTGTGGGTAGCGGGCGGGAGACCCAGTACTTC	CASSVGSGRETQYF
TRBJ2-1	once	TRBV5-6	-	TGTGCCAGCAGCCCGGGTGGGGGGCTTTCCTACAATGAGCAGTTCTTC	CASSPGGGLSYNEQFF
TRBJ2-7	-	TRBV28	-	TGTGCCAGCAGTTCCGGGGACAAGCTCTACGAGCAGTACTTC	CASSSGDKLYEQYF
TRBJ1-5	-	TRBV19	TRBD1	TGTGCCAGTAGTATTCAGGGGGATCAGCCCCAGCATTTT	CASSIQGDQPQHF
TRBJ2-7	-	TRBV28	-	TGTGCCAGCAGTTTAAGTTCCTACGAGCAGTACTTC	CASSLSSYEQYF
TRBJ2-3	-	TRBV9	TRBD2	TGTGCCAGCAGCGAAACCGGGACTAGCGGGAGTGATACGCAGTATTTT	CASSETGTSGSDTQYF
TRBJ2-5	-	TRBV5-1	-	TGCGCCAGCAGTCGCCTACAGGGAACTCTTTACGGAGAGACCCAGTACTTC	CASSRLQGTLYGETQYF
TRBJ2-5	-	TRBV7-9	-	TGTGCCAGCCGTGACTTATTGGGAGAGACCCAGTACTTC	CASRDLLGETQYF
TRBJ2-5	-	TRBV30	-	TGTGCCTGGGGGCGGGACCCGCAAGAGACCCAGTACTTC	CAWGRDPQETQYF
TRBJ1-2	once	TRBV5-6	-	TGTGCCAGCGGTTTACAGACAGGCCTCCGCTACACCTTC	CASGLQTGLRYTF
TRBJ2-1	-	TRBV11-3	TRBD2	TGTGCCAGCAGCCCCGGGGGGTCCTACAATGAGCAGTTCTTC	CASSPGGSYNEQFF
TRBJ1-4	-	TRBV6-1	-	TGTGCCAGCAGTGACAGGGAGAGGGAAAAACTGTTTTTT	CASSDREREKLFF
TRBJ2-6	-	TRBV2	TRBD1	TGTGCCAGCAGAATAACAGGGGAAGGGGCCAACGTCCTGACTTTC	CASRITGEGANVLTF
TRBJ2-7	-	TRBV2	TRBD1	TGTGCCAGCAGTTGGACAGGGGCCTACGAGCAGTACTTC	CASSWTGAYEQYF
TRBJ1-1	-	TRBV4-1	-	TGCGCCAGCAGCCAAGATTTAAATGCTGAAGCTTTCTTT	CASSQDLNAEAFF
TRBJ1-3	-	TRBV11-2	TRBD1	TGTGCCAGCAGCTTTGACAGGGAGCCTGGAAACACCATATATTTT	CASSFDREPGNTIYF
TRBJ1-2	-	TRBV5-1	-	TGCGCCAGCAGCCCAGTGACAGCGAACTATGGCTACACCTTC	CASSPVTANYGYTF
TRBJ1-2	-	TRBV7-8	TRBD1	TGTGCCAGCAGCGAATACAGGGGCGAGGGCTATGGCTACACCTTC	CASSEYRGEGYGYTF
TRBJ1-1	-	TRBV25-1	-	TGTGCCAGCAGCGGGCCATACACTGAAGCTTTCTTT	CASSGPYTEAFF
TRBJ1-1	-	TRBV7-2	-	TGTGCCAGCAGCTTAGCGGGGGGGGCCTTCACGAACACTGAAGCTTTCTTT	CASSLAGGAFTNTEAFF
TRBJ2-7	once	TRBV28	TRBD1	TGTGCCAGCAGCCCCGGGACAGGGGAATACGAGCAGTACTTC	CASSPGTGEYEQYF
TRBJ2-7	once	TRBV10-3	-	TGTGCCATCAGTGGCTTGACGGGTTCCTACGAGCAGTACTTC	CAISGLTGSYEQYF
TRBJ2-6	-	TRBV4-3	-	TGCGCCAGCAGCCAAGGCAGGCCTGGGGCCAACGTCCTGACTTTC	CASSQGRPGANVLTF
TRBJ2-2	-	TRBV7-9	TRBD1	TGTGCCAGCAGCGCGGACAGGGGAGCCCGGGAGCTGTTTTTT	CASSADRGARELFF
TRBJ2-3	-	TRBV7-9	-	TGTGCCAGCAGCGGGACTAGCACAGATACGCAGTATTTT	CASSGTSTDTQYF
TRBJ2-5	-	TRBV19	-	TGTGCCAGTAGTGTGCGGCAAGAGACCCAGTACTTC	CASSVRQETQYF
TRBJ1-5	-	TRBV10-3	TRBD1	TGTGCCATCAGTGTCGGACAGGGGAATCAGCCCCAGCATTTT	CAISVGQGNQPQHF
TRBJ1-2	-	TRBV6-5	-	TGTGCCAGCAGTTACTCGATCCACAGCCAGGGGTATGGCTACACCTTC	CASSYSIHSQGYGYTF
TRBJ2-7	once	TRBV19	-	TGTGCCAGTAGTATAGGAAGGGATGGATATGACGAGCAGTACTTC	CASSIGRDGYDEQYF
TRBJ2-5	-	TRBV10-3	TRBD2	TGTGCCATCAGTGGGAACGTACTAGCGGGAGGGCCGGGAGAGACCCAGTACTTC	CAISGNVLAGGPGETQYF
TRBJ2-7	-	TRBV19	TRBD2	TGTGCCAGTAGTATAGCGGGAGGGGGGTACGAGCAGTACTTC	CASSIAGGGYEQYF
TRBJ1-2	-	TRBV6-6	-	TGTGCCAGCAGTTACTTGGTGACAGGTGGCTATGGCTACACCTTC	CASSYLVTGGYGYTF
TRBJ1-4	-	TRBV28	-	TGTGCCAGCAGTTCGAGCGGGAGCGGAGAAAAACTGTTTTTT	CASSSSGSGEKLFF
TRBJ2-1	-	TRBV11-3	-	TGTGCCAGCAGCTTAGGATTTGCGGGAGAGCAGTTCTTC	CASSLGFAGEQFF
TRBJ2-1	-	TRBV7-2	TRBD2	TGTGCCAGCAGCTTCACTAGCGGGCACTACAATGAGCAGTTCTTC	CASSFTSGHYNEQFF
TRBJ2-5	-	TRBV7-6	-	TGTGCCAGCAGCTTAAAGGCCGCCCAAGAGACCCAGTACTTC	CASSLKAAQETQYF
TRBJ2-3	-	TRBV2	-	TGTGCCAGCACCGAAACCACAGATACGCAGTATTTT	CASTETTDTQYF
TRBJ1-2	-	TRBV19	TRBD1	TGTGCCAGCGAGCCAGGGTTGGGACAGAACTATGGCTACACCTTC	CASEPGLGQNYGYTF
TRBJ2-2	once	TRBV11-2	-	TGTGCCAGCAGCTTAGCGGGGGTAAACACCGGGGAGCTGTTTTTT	CASSLAGVNTGELFF
TRBJ1-5	-	TRBV28	-	TGTGCCAGCAGTTCCTGGTGGGAGGATCAGCCCCAGCATTTT	CASSSWWEDQPQHF
TRBJ1-3	-	TRBV5-6	-	TGTGCCAGCAGCCCCACCGTGTCCGGAAACACCATATATTTT	CASSPTVSGNTIYF
TRBJ1-2	-	TRBV29-1	TRBD1	TGCAGCGTTGAAGTGACTGGGACAGGGGGCGATGGCTACACCTTC	CSVEVTGTGGDGYTF
TRBJ2-2	-	TRBV7-2	-	TGTGCCAGCAGCTTCGACAAAATTGGGGGCACCGGGGAGCTGTTTTTT	CASSFDKIGGTGELFF
TRBJ1-1	-	TRBV9	-	TGTGCCAGCAGCGCCTTAGGGACTGAAGCTTTCTTT	CASSALGTEAFF
TRBJ2-7	-	TRBV18	TRBD1	TGTGCCAGCTCTCAGCCGGGACAGGGTATCTACGAGCAGTACTTC	CASSQPGQGIYEQYF
TRBJ1-1	-	TRBV6-6	-	TGTGCCAGCAGTCCTTTAGGATACACTGAAGCTTTCTTT	CASSPLGYTEAFF
TRBJ1-2	-	TRBV7-6	-	TGTGCCAGCAGCTCCTCTGGAAACAGGGAGAGCTATGGCTACACCTTC	CASSSSGNRESYGYTF